This TCR beta chain was found in a study of vaccination and CD4 T cells after COVID-19. About the research overall: Taking of post-vaccine samples occurred a median approximately 76 days after dose two (range 14 to 241).

The Oncomine TCR Beta short-read assay sequenced DNA from cultured CD4+ T cells. Once CD4+ T cells had been cultured, genomic DNA was extracted from them. TCRdb reanalysed the PCR reads using MiXCR and keeps one entry per CDR3 protein. The sample carries about 21,000 distinct CDR3 sequences, approximately 38% recorded once. Germline CDR1 is SGHNT and CDR2 is YYREEE (reference sequence). Losses at the gene ends were 4 bases for V and 1 base for J; bases not matched to a gene: 2. This CDR3 has 14 amino acids. Treatment here: roughly 10-day PBMC culture with coronavirus spike peptide pools or control peptides (ViraFEST assay). Note on this clonotype: Its specificity is not known.

The chain couples TRBV5-4 to TRBJ2-1, with 7 bases aligning to TRBD1. The specimen comprised CD4+ T cells from blood, cultured in vitro, sampled before SARS-CoV-2 vaccination. The clonotype comes from a human donor who had recovered from COVID-19. DNA of the CDR3: TGTGCCAGCAGCGGGACAGATTCCTACAATGAGCAGTTCTTC. Protein sequence: CASSGTDSYNEQFF.